These T cell receptor beta chains were read from a single sample in a study of T cell clonotyping in hematopoietic cell transplantation. Here immunoSEQ multiplex PCR was the method, and the copy in TCRdb shows in-frame clones only, minus some. The sample shows roughly 44,000 clones, 75% to 90% of them seen only once. Sequences were derived from peripheral blood mononuclear cells, sampled before stem cell transplant. The receptors come from a man aged 55 to 70 with acute myeloid leukemia. Some clones in this sample may be carry-over from other donors' samples. Both conserved end residues are part of each CDR3. Each record gives: CDR3 DNA, CDR3 protein, J gene, D gene, CDR3 length, clone size, V gene. A D gene is named only where the DNA matches it firmly. Where a row states a size, it is once, few, many or the class of an expanded clone; other rows omit it.

cdr3_nt: TGTGCCAGCAGCTTAGGCGGGGGCCGTTACAATGAGCAGTTCTTC; cdr3_aa: CASSLGGGRYNEQFF; j_call: TRBJ2-1; d_call: -; cdr3_length: 15; clone_size: -; v_call: TRBV7-6
cdr3_nt: TGTGCCAGCAGTCGGGACAGAATCAATCAGCCCCAGCATTTT; cdr3_aa: CASSRDRINQPQHF; j_call: TRBJ1-5; d_call: TRBD1; cdr3_length: 14; clone_size: -; v_call: TRBV11-2
cdr3_nt: TGTGCCAGCAGCCAAGATTCGAGGGGAAGAAGCTACGAGCAGTACTTC; cdr3_aa: CASSQDSRGRSYEQYF; j_call: TRBJ2-7; d_call: -; cdr3_length: 16; clone_size: -; v_call: TRBV14
cdr3_nt: TGTGCCACTCGACAGGGGAACTATGGCTACACCTTC; cdr3_aa: CATRQGNYGYTF; j_call: TRBJ1-2; d_call: TRBD1; cdr3_length: 12; clone_size: -; v_call: TRBV28
cdr3_nt: TGTGCCAGCAGCTTGGAGGGAGGGGTCCGGAACACTGAAGCTTTCTTT; cdr3_aa: CASSLEGGVRNTEAFF; j_call: TRBJ1-1; d_call: -; cdr3_length: 16; clone_size: -; v_call: TRBV7-8
cdr3_nt: TGTGCCAGCAGTCCCCAGCCCAGCTCCTACGAGCAGTACTTC; cdr3_aa: CASSPQPSSYEQYF; j_call: TRBJ2-7; d_call: -; cdr3_length: 14; clone_size: -; v_call: TRBV6-5
cdr3_nt: TGTGCCAGCACCGGTGGGACCGCAGCCTACGAGCAGTACTTC; cdr3_aa: CASTGGTAAYEQYF; j_call: TRBJ2-7; d_call: -; cdr3_length: 14; clone_size: -; v_call: TRBV11-2
cdr3_nt: TGTGCCAGCAGCACGGACAGGGACAATTCACCCCTCCACTTT; cdr3_aa: CASSTDRDNSPLHF; j_call: TRBJ1-6; d_call: TRBD1; cdr3_length: 14; clone_size: -; v_call: TRBV5-4
cdr3_nt: TGTGCCAGCAGCTCACAGGGGAGCAATCAGCCCCAGCATTTT; cdr3_aa: CASSSQGSNQPQHF; j_call: TRBJ1-5; d_call: TRBD1; cdr3_length: 14; clone_size: once; v_call: TRBV5-4
cdr3_nt: TGCGCCAGCAGCATGGGACAGGAAAATTCACCCCTCCACTTT; cdr3_aa: CASSMGQENSPLHF; j_call: TRBJ1-6; d_call: TRBD1; cdr3_length: 14; clone_size: -; v_call: TRBV5-1
cdr3_nt: TGTGCCAGCAGTGATGGCGTTGGACTAGCGGGGTCCTACGAGCAGTACTTC; cdr3_aa: CASSDGVGLAGSYEQYF; j_call: TRBJ2-7; d_call: TRBD2; cdr3_length: 17; clone_size: once; v_call: TRBV2
cdr3_nt: TGTGCCAGCAGTGAAAGGACAGGGAACGGGGAGCTGTTTTTT; cdr3_aa: CASSERTGNGELFF; j_call: TRBJ2-2; d_call: TRBD1; cdr3_length: 14; clone_size: -; v_call: TRBV6-4
cdr3_nt: TGTGCCAGCAGTTCGACACAGGGATATGGCTACACCTTC; cdr3_aa: CASSSTQGYGYTF; j_call: TRBJ1-2; d_call: -; cdr3_length: 13; clone_size: -; v_call: TRBV6-5
cdr3_nt: TGCAGCGTGGAGGTCCAGGGATACGATACGCAGTATTTT; cdr3_aa: CSVEVQGYDTQYF; j_call: TRBJ2-3; d_call: -; cdr3_length: 13; clone_size: -; v_call: TRBV29-1
cdr3_nt: TGTGCCAGCAGCCGGGGCAGACATAGCAATCAGCCCCAGCATTTT; cdr3_aa: CASSRGRHSNQPQHF; j_call: TRBJ1-5; d_call: -; cdr3_length: 15; clone_size: -; v_call: TRBV5-6
cdr3_nt: TGTGCCAGCAGCCAAGTGATTGGTCCATCCAGGGGGTACGAGCAGTACTTC; cdr3_aa: CASSQVIGPSRGYEQYF; j_call: TRBJ2-7; d_call: TRBD1; cdr3_length: 17; clone_size: -; v_call: TRBV14
cdr3_nt: TGTGCCAGCAGCTTCGACAGGGACTTCTATGGCTACACCTTC; cdr3_aa: CASSFDRDFYGYTF; j_call: TRBJ1-2; d_call: TRBD1; cdr3_length: 14; clone_size: -; v_call: TRBV11-2
cdr3_nt: TGTGCCTGGCGGCCACCCGGCGGGAACACTGAAGCTTTCTTT; cdr3_aa: CAWRPPGGNTEAFF; j_call: TRBJ1-1; d_call: -; cdr3_length: 14; clone_size: -; v_call: TRBV30
cdr3_nt: TGTGCCAGCAGCTTAGGGGCGGGGAGAACCTACGAGCAGTACTTC; cdr3_aa: CASSLGAGRTYEQYF; j_call: TRBJ2-7; d_call: -; cdr3_length: 15; clone_size: once; v_call: TRBV7-2
cdr3_nt: TGCGCCAGCAGTCCTGGGACTAGCGGGCCGTCAGATACGCAGTATTTT; cdr3_aa: CASSPGTSGPSDTQYF; j_call: TRBJ2-3; d_call: TRBD2; cdr3_length: 16; clone_size: -; v_call: TRBV5-1
cdr3_nt: TGTGCCAGCAGCATGTCAGGGAGCGGGTATGGCTACACCTTC; cdr3_aa: CASSMSGSGYGYTF; j_call: TRBJ1-2; d_call: -; cdr3_length: 14; clone_size: -; v_call: TRBV7-8
cdr3_nt: TGTGCCAGCCTTGAGGACATGAACACTGAAGCTTTCTTT; cdr3_aa: CASLEDMNTEAFF; j_call: TRBJ1-1; d_call: -; cdr3_length: 13; clone_size: -; v_call: TRBV7-8
cdr3_nt: TGCGCCAGCAGCCAAGGAATGACAAACTATAATTCACCCCTCCACTTT; cdr3_aa: CASSQGMTNYNSPLHF; j_call: TRBJ1-6; d_call: -; cdr3_length: 16; clone_size: -; v_call: TRBV4-1
cdr3_nt: TGCGCCAGCAGCTTTTCTCCGGGACAGACTTACTCTGGGGCCAACGTCCTGACTTTC; cdr3_aa: CASSFSPGQTYSGANVLTF; j_call: TRBJ2-6; d_call: TRBD1; cdr3_length: 19; clone_size: -; v_call: TRBV5-1
cdr3_nt: TGTGCCAGCAGCTCGGGACAGGTGAAGCAAAATGAAAAACTGTTTTTT; cdr3_aa: CASSSGQVKQNEKLFF; j_call: TRBJ1-4; d_call: TRBD1; cdr3_length: 16; clone_size: -; v_call: TRBV7-2
cdr3_nt: TGTGCCAGCACCTCTACAGGGGATGACACCGGGGAGCTGTTTTTT; cdr3_aa: CASTSTGDDTGELFF; j_call: TRBJ2-2; d_call: TRBD1; cdr3_length: 15; clone_size: -; v_call: TRBV7-8
cdr3_nt: TGTGCCAGCAGCCAAACCACAGGGACCAATCAGCCCCAGCATTTT; cdr3_aa: CASSQTTGTNQPQHF; j_call: TRBJ1-5; d_call: -; cdr3_length: 15; clone_size: -; v_call: TRBV4-2
cdr3_nt: TGTGCCAGCAGTCCCACAAGGGACCTTAGCACAGATACGCAGTATTTT; cdr3_aa: CASSPTRDLSTDTQYF; j_call: TRBJ2-3; d_call: -; cdr3_length: 16; clone_size: -; v_call: TRBV25-1
cdr3_nt: TGCGCCAGCAGCTTAGTAGGGGAGCCGAATTCACCCCTCCACTTT; cdr3_aa: CASSLVGEPNSPLHF; j_call: TRBJ1-6; d_call: -; cdr3_length: 15; clone_size: once; v_call: TRBV5-1
cdr3_nt: TGCGCCAGCAGCTTGGCGGGACGGAAGTCCTACGAGCAGTACTTC; cdr3_aa: CASSLAGRKSYEQYF; j_call: TRBJ2-7; d_call: -; cdr3_length: 15; clone_size: -; v_call: TRBV5-1
cdr3_nt: TGTGCCAGCACCACGGGGGGCCCAGGTACAGCAGGCACAGATACGCAGTATTTT; cdr3_aa: CASTTGGPGTAGTDTQYF; j_call: TRBJ2-3; d_call: -; cdr3_length: 18; clone_size: -; v_call: TRBV11-3
cdr3_nt: TGTGCCAGCAGCCAAACAGGGGAATCAGCCCAGCATTTT; cdr3_aa: CASSQTGESAQHF; j_call: TRBJ1-5; d_call: TRBD1; cdr3_length: 13; clone_size: few; v_call: TRBV9
cdr3_nt: TGTGCCAGCAGTTGGATGAGACAGCGGGGGAGCACCTTC; cdr3_aa: CASSWMRQRGSTF; j_call: TRBJ1-2; d_call: -; cdr3_length: 13; clone_size: -; v_call: TRBV28
cdr3_nt: TGTGCCAGCAGCCAAGATCGGAACACTGAAGCTTTCTTT; cdr3_aa: CASSQDRNTEAFF; j_call: TRBJ1-1; d_call: -; cdr3_length: 13; clone_size: once; v_call: TRBV14
cdr3_nt: TGTGCCAGCAGTTACCCCGACAGGGCCCACGAGCAGTACTTC; cdr3_aa: CASSYPDRAHEQYF; j_call: TRBJ2-7; d_call: TRBD1; cdr3_length: 14; clone_size: -; v_call: TRBV6-5
cdr3_nt: TGTGCCAGCAGAGCGGACAGGGTCACTGAAGCTTTCTTT; cdr3_aa: CASRADRVTEAFF; j_call: TRBJ1-1; d_call: TRBD1; cdr3_length: 13; clone_size: -; v_call: TRBV7-3
cdr3_nt: TGTGCCAGCAGACCTCTCCGGGACAGAAATGAAAAACTGTTTTTT; cdr3_aa: CASRPLRDRNEKLFF; j_call: TRBJ1-4; d_call: TRBD1; cdr3_length: 15; clone_size: -; v_call: TRBV28
cdr3_nt: TGTGCCAGCAGCCCGGGGATAGGGACTGAAGCTTTCTTT; cdr3_aa: CASSPGIGTEAFF; j_call: TRBJ1-1; d_call: -; cdr3_length: 13; clone_size: -; v_call: TRBV11-3
cdr3_nt: TGTGCCAGCAGTGGCCGGGAGTACAATGAGCAGTTCTTC; cdr3_aa: CASSGREYNEQFF; j_call: TRBJ2-1; d_call: -; cdr3_length: 13; clone_size: -; v_call: TRBV6-6
cdr3_nt: TGTGCCAGCAGCATCGGGGGGGCCTGGAATGAGCAGTTCTTC; cdr3_aa: CASSIGGAWNEQFF; j_call: TRBJ2-1; d_call: TRBD2; cdr3_length: 14; clone_size: -; v_call: TRBV7-2
cdr3_nt: TGTGCCACCTGGGGAGGGAACACCGGGGAGCTGTTTTTT; cdr3_aa: CATWGGNTGELFF; j_call: TRBJ2-2; d_call: -; cdr3_length: 13; clone_size: -; v_call: TRBV6-6
cdr3_nt: TGTGCCAGCAGCCTACAGGGAAATGAGCAGTTCTTC; cdr3_aa: CASSLQGNEQFF; j_call: TRBJ2-1; d_call: -; cdr3_length: 12; clone_size: -; v_call: TRBV7-3
cdr3_nt: TGCGCCAGCAGCCTAGTCGGGACAGGATACGAGCAGTACTTC; cdr3_aa: CASSLVGTGYEQYF; j_call: TRBJ2-7; d_call: TRBD1; cdr3_length: 14; clone_size: -; v_call: TRBV4-3
cdr3_nt: TGTGCCAGTAGTATAGGTGGGGGGCGTAGCAATCAGCCCCAGCATTTT; cdr3_aa: CASSIGGGRSNQPQHF; j_call: TRBJ1-5; d_call: -; cdr3_length: 16; clone_size: few; v_call: TRBV19
cdr3_nt: TGTGCCAGTATCGGGTTCGCAGATACGCAGTATTTT; cdr3_aa: CASIGFADTQYF; j_call: TRBJ2-3; d_call: -; cdr3_length: 12; clone_size: -; v_call: TRBV2
cdr3_nt: TGTGCCAGCAGCCCCGGACTGGGCGTCGGCGAGCAGTACTTC; cdr3_aa: CASSPGLGVGEQYF; j_call: TRBJ2-7; d_call: -; cdr3_length: 14; clone_size: few; v_call: TRBV7-7
cdr3_nt: TGTGCCAGCAGCTTGGGCATTTCCTACGAGCAGTACTTC; cdr3_aa: CASSLGISYEQYF; j_call: TRBJ2-7; d_call: -; cdr3_length: 13; clone_size: -; v_call: TRBV5-4
cdr3_nt: TGCGCCAGCAGCCTAGCGGATCAAGAGACCCAGTACTTC; cdr3_aa: CASSLADQETQYF; j_call: TRBJ2-5; d_call: -; cdr3_length: 13; clone_size: -; v_call: TRBV4-1